These 5 T cell receptor beta chains were sequenced from one sample in a study of read filtering for tumor transcriptome and immune sequencing. From about 400 ng of RNA, a library with molecular barcoded alpha/delta and beta/gamma adaptors was made. One entry per CDR3 protein results from TCRdb running MiXCR on the reads. The table shows 94,000 or so distinct CDR3 sequences, with around 12% occurring only once. The sequencing input was a population of CD138-negative cells sorted from bone marrow. Receptors were obtained from a donor at least 40 years old with multiple myeloma.

This clonotype showed up many times. This sequence joins TRBV5-1 and TRBJ2-1; 14 bases are a match to TRBD2. In germline, CDR1 is SGHRS, CDR2 YFSETQ. Unmatched junction bases numbered 6, after V lost 3 bases and J lost 1 base. This CDR3 contains 18 residues. CDR3 amino acids: CASSSGTSGSLSYNEQFF. The CDR3 coding sequence is TGCGCCAGCAGCTCAGGGACTAGCGGGAGTTTATCCTACAATGAGCAGTTCTTC.

This clonotype has a count of ten or more. This sequence joins TRBV28 and TRBJ2-2; no clear D. The CDR3 has 14 residues. The germline V and J ends were trimmed by 2 bases and 3 bases, with 7 bases remaining between them. The germline V gene has CDR1 MDHEN and CDR2 SYDVKM. CDR3 in amino acids: CASSLGSYTGELFF. The CDR3 region has the DNA TGTGCCAGCAGTTTAGGCAGCTACACCGGGGAGCTGTTTTTT.

This clonotype was detected many times. The chain is built from TRBV12-2 and TRBJ2-7; the table's D call, TRBD1, has no DNA check behind it. TRBV12-2 is noted as a pseudogene. The CDR3 length is 13 residues. As DNA, the CDR3 is TGTGCAAGTCGCAAGTCGGGACAGTCCGCAGGGTACTTC. Its translation is CASRKSGQSAGYF.

This clonotype was found many times. J is TRBJ2-1 and V is TRBV12-3 or TRBV12-4; the D is unclear. CDR3 length: 13 residues. Trimming pared 3 bases from V and 9 bases from J, leaving 12 bases between. This CDR3 is CASSLVRKGEQFF. The CDR3 coding sequence is TGTGCCAGCAGTTTGGTGAGGAAGGGTGAGCAGTTCTTC.

This clonotype was seen many times. The chain has TRBV2 and TRBJ2-3; D gene unclear. The CDR3 consists of 11 residues. The ends were cut back, 4 bases at V and 4 bases at J, with 3 bases in the middle. From germline, CDR1 is SNHLY and CDR2 FYNNEI. The CDR3 region has the DNA TGTGCCAGCAGTGCGTCAGATACGCAGTATTTT. This codes for CASSASDTQYF.